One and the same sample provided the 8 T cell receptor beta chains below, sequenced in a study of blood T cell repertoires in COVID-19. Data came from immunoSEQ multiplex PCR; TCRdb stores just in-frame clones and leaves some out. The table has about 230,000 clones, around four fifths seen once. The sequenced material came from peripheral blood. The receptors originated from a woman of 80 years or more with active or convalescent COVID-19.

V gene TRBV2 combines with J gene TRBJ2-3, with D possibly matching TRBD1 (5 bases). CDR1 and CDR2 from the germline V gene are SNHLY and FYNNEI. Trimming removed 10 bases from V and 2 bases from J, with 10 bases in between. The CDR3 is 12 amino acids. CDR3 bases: TGTGCCACGCGACAGATCACAGATACGCAGTATTTT. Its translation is CATRQITDTQYF.

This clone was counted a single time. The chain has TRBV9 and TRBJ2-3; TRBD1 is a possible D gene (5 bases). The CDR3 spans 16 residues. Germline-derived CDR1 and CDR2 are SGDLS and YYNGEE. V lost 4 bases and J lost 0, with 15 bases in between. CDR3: CASSISSRASTDTQYF. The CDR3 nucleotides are TGTGCCAGCAGCATCAGTTCCAGGGCCAGCACAGATACGCAGTATTTT.

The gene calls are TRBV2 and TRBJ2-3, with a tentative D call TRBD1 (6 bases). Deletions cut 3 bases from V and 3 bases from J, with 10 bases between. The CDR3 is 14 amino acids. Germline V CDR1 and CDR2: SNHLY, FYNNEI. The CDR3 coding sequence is TGTGCCAGCAGTGATAGGACAGATACAGATACGCAGTATTTT. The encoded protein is CASSDRTDTDTQYF.

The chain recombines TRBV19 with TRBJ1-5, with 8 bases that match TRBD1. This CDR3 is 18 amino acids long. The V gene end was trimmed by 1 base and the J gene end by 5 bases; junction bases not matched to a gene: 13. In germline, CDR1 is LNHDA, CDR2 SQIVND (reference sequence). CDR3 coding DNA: TGTGCCAGTAGTATAGGGAATTGGGGCAGGGGGCAGGATCAGCCCCAGCATTTT. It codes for CASSIGNWGRGQDQPQHF.

The chain's CDR3 is CASSQDRVNTEAFF. CDR3 sequence (DNA): TGTGCCAGCTCCCAGGACAGGGTGAACACTGAAGCTTTCTTT. The chain couples TRBV18 to TRBJ1-1; TRBD1 agrees at 8 bases. Trimming took 6 bases from V and 0 from J; bases not matched to a gene: 3. The length of the CDR3 is 14 residues. Germline loops: CDR1 KGHSH, CDR2 LQKENI.

The CDR3: CASSGGTGRVYGYTF. The CDR3 region has the DNA TGCGCCAGCAGCGGCGGGACAGGGCGCGTCTATGGCTACACCTTC. This rearrangement joins TRBV5-1 to TRBJ1-2; 9 bases align to TRBD1. The CDR3 sequence is 15 residues long. The trim removed 4 bases at V and 4 bases at J, leaving 8 bases unmatched. The V gene's germline CDR1 is SGHRS and CDR2 YFSETQ.

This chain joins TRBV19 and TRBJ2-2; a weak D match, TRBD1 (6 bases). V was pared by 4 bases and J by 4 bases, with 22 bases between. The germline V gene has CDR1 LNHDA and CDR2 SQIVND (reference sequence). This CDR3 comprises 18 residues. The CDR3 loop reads CASSKELLRTASTGELFF. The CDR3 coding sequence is TGTGCCAGTAGTAAAGAACTCTTAAGGACAGCGAGCACCGGGGAGCTGTTTTTT.

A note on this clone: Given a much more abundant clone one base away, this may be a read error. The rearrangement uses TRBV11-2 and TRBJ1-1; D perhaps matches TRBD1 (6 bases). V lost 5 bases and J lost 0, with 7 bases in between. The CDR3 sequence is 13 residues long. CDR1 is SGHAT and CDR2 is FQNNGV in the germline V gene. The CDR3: CASSRTVNTEAFF. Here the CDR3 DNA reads TGTGCCAGCAGCCGGACAGTGAACACTGAAGCTTTCTTT.